This T cell receptor beta chain is drawn from a study of cytomegalovirus exposure and HLA in healthy donors. About the research overall: Approximately 180 million T cells yielded under 130 million unique TCR beta sequences in earlier analysis. Clustering assigned about 79% of the approximately 400 genotyped donors to the Caucasian-associated ancestry cluster. The study's findings and limits: As a later analysis revealed, the rate of TCR association differed by HLA locus, with DRB1 most and HLA-C fewest. Productive status was seen about 90% or about 30% of the time for most TCR beta V segments in an earlier analysis.

Germline CDR1 and CDR2: SGHNT and YYREEE (reference sequence). Deletions cut 1 base from V and 6 bases from J, with 14 bases between. The CDR3 has 14 amino acids. Primers for the PCR totalled 60 Vbeta and 13 Jbeta. TCRdb keeps only in-frame clones here, not all; method: immunoSEQ multiplex PCR. This table holds about 200,000 clones, 75% to 90% found once. Notes on this clone: Antigen: not known.

Material for sequencing was PBMCs. The chain carries TRBV5-4 and TRBJ2-7, with D possibly matching TRBD2 (6 bases). The receptor comes from a man aged 25-40 years in good health and CMV-seronegative. The CDR3 here is CASSLSIAASEQYF. The CDR3 DNA follows: TGTGCCAGCAGCTTGAGTATAGCGGCCTCCGAGCAGTACTTC.